These 2 T cell receptor beta chains were all obtained from the same sample, sequenced in a study of cytotoxic CD8 clonotypes in ibrutinib-treated CLL. The data were produced by immunoSEQ multiplex PCR, yet TCRdb's version contains in-frame clones alone and is incomplete. The sample carries roughly 50,000 clones, around 52% recorded once. Sequencing was performed on PBMCs, taken after 24 months of ibrutinib treatment. These receptors all come from a human donor with chronic lymphocytic leukemia.

This clone came up a few times. The V gene is TRBV19, the J gene TRBJ2-1; weak D call: TRBD1 (8 bases). V was clipped by 1 base and J by 3 bases, with 16 bases between them. In germline, CDR1 is LNHDA, CDR2 SQIVND (reference sequence). The CDR3 runs to 17 residues. CDR3 in amino acids: CASSIAATGGGYNEQFF. The CDR3 nucleotides are TGTGCCAGTAGTATAGCCGCAACAGGGGGGGGCTACAATGAGCAGTTCTTC.

In its sample, this clone was seen once. V is TRBV7-9 and J is TRBJ2-5; 7 nucleotides line up with TRBD2. Germline CDR1 reads SEHNR; CDR2 reads FQNEAQ (reference sequence). The V segment lost 1 base and the J segment 0 bases; nucleotides outside the gene matches: 2. The CDR3 length is 15 residues. Written as DNA, the CDR3 is TGTGCCAGCAGCTTAGGGCTAGCGGACCAAGAGACCCAGTACTTC. It yields the protein CASSLGLADQETQYF.